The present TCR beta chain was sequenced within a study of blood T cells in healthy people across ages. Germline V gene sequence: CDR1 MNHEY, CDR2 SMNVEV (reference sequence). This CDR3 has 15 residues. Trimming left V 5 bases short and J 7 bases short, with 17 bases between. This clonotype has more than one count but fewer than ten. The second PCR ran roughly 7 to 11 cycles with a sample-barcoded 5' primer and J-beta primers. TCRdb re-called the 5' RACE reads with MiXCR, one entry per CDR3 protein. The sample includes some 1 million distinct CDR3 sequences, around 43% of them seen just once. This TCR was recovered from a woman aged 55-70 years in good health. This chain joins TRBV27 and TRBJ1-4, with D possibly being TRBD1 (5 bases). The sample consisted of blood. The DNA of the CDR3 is TGTGCCAGCAGTCCCGAGGGGTACGGAAGTGAAAAACTGTTTTTT. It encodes CASSPEGYGSEKLFF.